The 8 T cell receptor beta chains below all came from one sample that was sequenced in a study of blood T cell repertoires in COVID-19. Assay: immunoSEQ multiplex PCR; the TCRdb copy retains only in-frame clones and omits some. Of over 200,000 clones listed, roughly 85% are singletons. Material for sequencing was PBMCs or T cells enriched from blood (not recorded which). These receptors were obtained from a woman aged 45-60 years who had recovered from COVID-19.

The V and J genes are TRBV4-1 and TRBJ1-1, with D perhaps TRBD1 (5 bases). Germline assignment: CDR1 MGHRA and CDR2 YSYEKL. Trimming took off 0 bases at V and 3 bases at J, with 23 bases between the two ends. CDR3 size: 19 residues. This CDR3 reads CASSQDKGLWGRGYTEAFF. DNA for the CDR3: TGCGCCAGCAGCCAAGATAAGGGACTCTGGGGTCGGGGGTACACTGAAGCTTTCTTT.

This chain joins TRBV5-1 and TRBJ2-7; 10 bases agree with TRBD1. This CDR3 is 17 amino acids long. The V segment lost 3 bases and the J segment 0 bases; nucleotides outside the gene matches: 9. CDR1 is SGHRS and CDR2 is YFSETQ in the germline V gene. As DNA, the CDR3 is TGCGCCAGCAGCTCCCGTCTGGACAGGGGGAGCTCCTACGAGCAGTACTTC. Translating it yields CASSSRLDRGSSYEQYF.

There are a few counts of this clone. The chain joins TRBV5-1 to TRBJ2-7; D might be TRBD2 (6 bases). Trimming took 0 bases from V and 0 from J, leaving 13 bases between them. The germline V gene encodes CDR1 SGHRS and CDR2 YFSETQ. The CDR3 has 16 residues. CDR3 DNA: TGCGCCAGCAGCTTGGCCCCACGGGACTCCTCCTACGAGCAGTACTTC. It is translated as CASSLAPRDSSYEQYF.

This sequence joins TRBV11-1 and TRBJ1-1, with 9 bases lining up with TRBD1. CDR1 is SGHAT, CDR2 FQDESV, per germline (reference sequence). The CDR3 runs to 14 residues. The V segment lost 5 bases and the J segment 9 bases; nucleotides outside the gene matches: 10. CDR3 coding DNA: TGTGCCAGCAGCGCTAACAGGGGGCGGTCTAAAGCTTTCTTT. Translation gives CASSANRGRSKAFF.

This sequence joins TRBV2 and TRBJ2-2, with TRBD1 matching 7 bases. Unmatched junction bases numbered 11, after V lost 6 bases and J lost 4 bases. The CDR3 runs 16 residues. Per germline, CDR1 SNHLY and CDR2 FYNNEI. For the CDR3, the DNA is TGTGCCAGCAGATCGACCCCGGGACAGAGCACCGGGGAGCTGTTTTTT. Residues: CASRSTPGQSTGELFF.

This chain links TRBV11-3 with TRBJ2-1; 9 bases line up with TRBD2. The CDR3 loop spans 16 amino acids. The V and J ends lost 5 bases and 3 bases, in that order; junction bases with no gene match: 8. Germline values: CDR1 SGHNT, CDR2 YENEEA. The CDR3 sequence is CASSQFSSGNYNEQFF. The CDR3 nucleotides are TGTGCCAGCAGCCAATTTTCTAGCGGGAACTACAATGAGCAGTTCTTC.

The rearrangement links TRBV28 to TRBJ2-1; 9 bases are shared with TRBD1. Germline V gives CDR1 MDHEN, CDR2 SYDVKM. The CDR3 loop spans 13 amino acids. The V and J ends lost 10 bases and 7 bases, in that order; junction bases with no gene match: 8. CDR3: CATITGTGNEQFF. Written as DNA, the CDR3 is TGTGCCACCATTACCGGGACAGGGAATGAGCAGTTCTTC.

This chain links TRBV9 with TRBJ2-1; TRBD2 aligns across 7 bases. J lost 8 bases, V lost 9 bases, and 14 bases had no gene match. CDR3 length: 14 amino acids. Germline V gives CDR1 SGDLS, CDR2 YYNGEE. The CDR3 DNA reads TGTGCCACCCGGCGAAGCGGGAAGTGGGATGAGCAGTTCTTC. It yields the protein CATRRSGKWDEQFF.